This T cell receptor (beta chain) emerged from a study of CD8 T cells in ankylosing spondylitis (dated by TCRdb to about 2017). As for the study more broadly: The study profiled T cell receptor beta repertoires in healthy donors and ankylosing spondylitis patients to find disease-linked TCR variants. The full study cohort was made up of over 20 ankylosing spondylitis patients and about a hundred healthy donors. Peripheral blood samples were taken, and synovial fluid was additionally collected from ankylosing spondylitis patients. The full study reports these points: Some TCR beta motif variants had previously been reported in synovial fluid and blood of reactive arthritis patients, which suggested common disease-initiation mechanisms. According to the report, matched synovial fluid samples from ankylosing spondylitis patients were significantly enriched for the disease-linked clones. Blood from ankylosing spondylitis patients appeared to be characterized by a TCR beta motif made up of several highly homologous amino acid variants. A CD8+ phenotype was shown by the disease-linked clones, which were found at relatively low frequencies in peripheral blood.

About this clonotype: Its specific antigen is unknown. Nothing much larger sits one base from this clone, and base qualities are not available.

Sequenced using an Illumina HiSeq 2500. TCR beta libraries were prepared by quantitative 5'-RACE with molecular barcodes. Per the original workflow: Disease-linked TCR variants were identified with a new computational method built on a probabilistic model of VDJ rearrangement. TCRdb applied fastp at Q25 and MiXCR to the public reads, then kept only in-frame beta chains. Rows with a matching CDR3 protein are joined into one entry that keeps the most common DNA and genes. TCRdb, rather than the study authors, made the V and J calls. Present in this sample are around 300,000 distinct CDR3 sequences, less than 25% of which were seen just once. Under 4% of the sample is taken by the ten largest. CDR1 is given as MGHDK and CDR2 as SYGVNS, both from the germline V gene. A distance of 13 bases separates the germline ends of V and J, which lose 6 bases and 5 bases respectively. Counted from cysteine to phenylalanine, this CDR3 has 14 amino acids. Solely the CDR3 DNA is kept, with 42 bases framed from the first base.

Sequencing input: blood, either unsorted or a sorted T cell fraction (not recorded which). This TCR derives from a female donor with ankylosing spondylitis or in good health (not recorded which). The chain links TRBV25-1 with TRBJ2-2; the D gene assignment is ambiguous. For the CDR3, the sequence is CASSGPLPTGELFF. The nucleotide sequence is given as TGTGCCAGCAGCGGGCCTCTCCCGACCGGGGAGCTGTTTTTT.